The 22 T cell receptor beta chains below come from one sample, sequenced in a study of blood T cell repertoires in COVID-19 (dated by TCRdb to 2020 to 2021). Library creation used the immunoSEQ multiplex PCR assay. This immuneACCESS table, as held by TCRdb, lists in-frame sequences with V and J called but not all clones. Of the missing ones, under half trace to an unresolved V gene in checked studies; the others have no known cause. Within this sample are roughly 300,000 clones, with over 70% of them counted one time only. The ten largest clonotypes hold about 1.6% of the sample. Sequencing input: peripheral blood. Receptors were obtained from a woman between 35 and 50 years old who had recovered from COVID-19.

V gene TRBV4-1 combines with J gene TRBJ2-2; the match to TRBD1 covers 8 bases. There are 16 residues in the CDR3. Trimming removed 1 base from V and 3 bases from J; junction bases left unmatched: 4. CDR1 and CDR2 (germline): MGHRA, YSYEKL. The CDR3: CASSQGTGRHTGELFF. In DNA, the CDR3 is TGCGCCAGCAGCCAAGGGACAGGGAGGCACACCGGGGAGCTGTTTTTT.

V is TRBV5-1 and J is TRBJ2-1; 13 positions agree with TRBD2. Germline lookup yields CDR1 SGHRS and CDR2 YFSETQ. The CDR3 is made up of 13 amino acids. With 5 bases clipped from V and 9 bases from J, the junction kept 2 bases outside the gene matches. The CDR3 protein is CASRLAGGPEQFF. The CDR3 nucleotides are TGCGCCAGCAGACTAGCGGGGGGGCCTGAGCAGTTCTTC.

This chain uses TRBV27 with TRBJ1-5; TRBD1 aligns across 9 bases. Germline V lookup: CDR1 MNHEY, CDR2 SMNVEV (reference sequence). The V gene end was trimmed by 8 bases and the J gene end by 3 bases; junction bases not matched to a gene: 5. The CDR3 is made up of 14 amino acids. CDR3 loop: CASAEQGANQPQHF. DNA of the CDR3: TGTGCCAGCGCTGAACAGGGGGCCAATCAGCCCCAGCATTTT.

The chain carries TRBV9 and TRBJ2-3; possibly TRBD1 for D (5 bases). This CDR3 is built from 13 residues. V lost 0 bases to trimming and J lost 6 bases, with 8 bases between them. Germline V lookup: CDR1 SGDLS, CDR2 YYNGEE. The CDR3 DNA is TGTGCCAGCAGCGTAGAGGACATGGATACGCAGTATTTT. Translating gives CASSVEDMDTQYF.

V gene TRBV7-9 combines with J gene TRBJ2-1; 8 bases fit TRBD2. V shed 3 bases and J 0 bases; nucleotides not matched to a gene: 1. The germline V gene has CDR1 SEHNR and CDR2 FQNEAQ (reference sequence). The CDR3 length is 15 residues. In DNA form, the CDR3 reads TGTGCCAGCAGCTTGCGGGGGGTCTCCTACAATGAGCAGTTCTTC. This codes for CASSLRGVSYNEQFF.

The chain couples TRBV11-2 to TRBJ2-1; 12 bases match TRBD2. Germline V gene lookup returns CDR1 SGHAT and CDR2 FQNNGV. CDR3 length: 15 residues. After removal of 5 bases from V and 10 bases from J, the junction contained 9 bases not matched to a gene. The CDR3 sequence is CASSPLAGGPGEQFF. CDR3 in DNA: TGTGCCAGCAGCCCCCTAGCGGGGGGGCCGGGGGAGCAGTTCTTC.

The rearrangement joins TRBV5-4 to TRBJ2-5; TRBD2 matches 13 bases. CDR3 length: 16 amino acids. Germline-derived CDR1 and CDR2 are SGHNT and YYREEE (reference sequence). The V gene end was trimmed by 3 bases and the J gene end by 5 bases; junction bases not matched to a gene: 7. The DNA for the CDR3 is TGTGCCAGCAGCTCGACTAGCGGGGGGAGAGGGGAGACCCAGTACTTC. Its protein product is CASSSTSGGRGETQYF.

V is TRBV15 and J is TRBJ2-7; TRBD1 matches 7 bases. This CDR3 has 17 amino acids. The junction had 11 bases not matched to a gene; V was cut back by 1 base and J by 2 bases. Germline CDR1 and CDR2: LNHNV and YYDKDF (reference sequence). The CDR3 spells CATSRVRGQPSTYEQYF. CDR3 in DNA: TGTGCCACCAGCAGAGTTAGGGGACAGCCAAGCACCTACGAGCAGTACTTC.

This chain joins TRBV27 and TRBJ1-1; D may be TRBD1 (6 bases). From germline, CDR1 is MNHEY and CDR2 SMNVEV (reference sequence). This CDR3 has 13 residues. Trimming cost V 7 bases and J 5 bases, with 14 bases left between them. The CDR3, as DNA: TGTGCCAGCACCCCCCTCCAGGGGACTGAAGCTTTCTTT. Its protein product is CASTPLQGTEAFF.

This clone was detected once. This chain connects TRBV5-1 to TRBJ1-6; no definite D call. The CDR3 is 16 residues long. In germline, CDR1 is SGHRS, CDR2 YFSETQ. Trimming removed 0 bases from V and 10 bases from J, with 17 bases in between. The CDR3 loop is CASSLGVGPSGSPLHF. In DNA, the CDR3 is TGCGCCAGCAGCTTGGGCGTAGGGCCCAGCGGGTCACCCCTCCACTTT.

The rearrangement uses TRBV7-2 and TRBJ2-7, with 7 bases that match TRBD2. Germline CDR1 and CDR2: SGHTA and FQGNSA. The CDR3 runs 14 residues. V trimming: 2 bases; J trimming: 7 bases; junction bases outside the gene matches: 8. In nucleotides, the CDR3 is TGTGCCAGCAGCTTACGGGGCCCGGGGGGAGAGCAGTACTTC. The encoded protein is CASSLRGPGGEQYF.

The chain couples TRBV2 to TRBJ2-7; D may be TRBD2 (5 bases). The CDR3 contains 16 residues. Germline V gene sequence: CDR1 SNHLY, CDR2 FYNNEI. The ends were cut back, 4 bases at V and 0 bases at J, with 16 bases in the middle. The CDR3 nucleotides are TGTGCCAGCAGTGGTGGCGACGGGGTCAGCTCCTACGAGCAGTACTTC. It encodes CASSGGDGVSSYEQYF.

This rearrangement joins TRBV7-9 to TRBJ2-7; D is ambiguous. Trimming removed 1 base at V and 0 bases at J, with 16 bases between. Germline V gene data show CDR1 as SEHNR and CDR2 as FQNEAQ (reference sequence). This CDR3 region has 17 residues. The CDR3 sequence is CASSLVSRIGSSYEQYF. The DNA of the CDR3 is TGTGCCAGCAGCTTAGTTTCCAGGATCGGCAGCTCCTACGAGCAGTACTTC.

This chain joins TRBV5-4 and TRBJ2-3; a possible D gene is TRBD1 (6 bases). V gave up 2 bases and J gave up 5 bases, with 18 bases separating them. Germline CDR1 and CDR2: SGHNT and YYREEE (reference sequence). The CDR3 loop spans 16 amino acids. The CDR3 is CASSFFGTSVGDTQYF. The CDR3 bases are TGTGCCAGCAGCTTTTTCGGGACAAGCGTGGGAGATACGCAGTATTTT.

The chain joins TRBV18 to TRBJ2-7; TRBD1 matches 8 bases. V was pared by 3 bases and J by 0 bases, with 7 bases of the junction left unmatched. CDR1 and CDR2 (germline): KGHSH, LQKENI. CDR3 size: 16 residues. CDR3 in DNA: TGTGCCAGCTCACCTTCGACAGGGGACAACTCCTACGAGCAGTACTTC. This sequence encodes CASSPSTGDNSYEQYF.

This chain links TRBV27 with TRBJ1-2; 7 bases fit TRBD1. The trim removed 9 bases at V and 4 bases at J, leaving 8 bases unmatched. The CDR3 covers 13 residues. From germline, CDR1 is MNHEY and CDR2 SMNVEV (reference sequence). The CDR3 loop reads CARRSGQLYGYTF. The CDR3 region has the DNA TGTGCCAGGAGGTCGGGACAGCTCTATGGCTACACCTTC.

A single count supports this clone. The chain carries TRBV5-4 and TRBJ1-6; 8 bases align to TRBD1. Germline V gives CDR1 SGHNT, CDR2 YYREEE (reference sequence). With V trimmed by 2 bases and J by 6 bases, 13 bases remained unmatched. CDR3 size: 18 residues. The CDR3 loop is CASSFRGTGGSSNSPLHF. The CDR3 nucleotides read TGTGCCAGCAGCTTTAGGGGAACAGGGGGTAGTAGTAATTCACCCCTCCACTTT.

CDR3: CASSLKVNRDIQYF. The CDR3 coding sequence is TGTGCCAGCAGCTTGAAGGTCAATCGGGACATTCAGTACTTC. The rearrangement uses TRBV5-4 and TRBJ2-4; no definite D call. In germline, CDR1 is SGHNT, CDR2 YYREEE (reference sequence). The CDR3 runs 14 residues. Trimming removed 1 base from V and 8 bases from J, with 13 bases in between.

This chain uses TRBV5-1 with TRBJ2-2; possible D gene TRBD1, 6 bases. CDR3 length: 16 amino acids. CDR1 SGHRS and CDR2 YFSETQ come from the germline V gene. V lost 0 bases and J 5 bases, leaving 14 bases between the germline ends. The CDR3 is CASSLVRDRRTGELFF. CDR3 DNA: TGCGCCAGCAGCTTGGTGAGAGACAGGAGGACCGGGGAGCTGTTTTTT.

This clone appeared a few times. This chain connects TRBV2 to TRBJ1-1; 7 bases agree with TRBD1. Trimming removed 7 bases from V and 4 bases from J; junction bases left unmatched: 15. From germline, CDR1 is SNHLY and CDR2 FYNNEI. This CDR3 has 16 amino acids. The CDR3 spells CASTREDRERRTEAFF. Written as DNA, the CDR3 is TGTGCCAGCACCCGAGAAGACAGGGAAAGGCGCACTGAAGCTTTCTTT.

The chain combines TRBV18 with TRBJ1-1; 7 positions match TRBD1. V was pared by 3 bases and J by 0 bases, with 7 bases of the junction left unmatched. CDR1 and CDR2 (germline): KGHSH, LQKENI. The CDR3 loop spans 16 amino acids. CDR3 loop: CASSPLGDSVNTEAFF. The CDR3 region has the DNA TGTGCCAGCTCACCGCTTGGGGACAGCGTGAACACTGAAGCTTTCTTT.

Here the CDR3 reads CASSTFKPRGSYNEQFF. The DNA of the CDR3 is TGTGCCAGCAGCACATTTAAACCAAGAGGCTCCTACAATGAGCAGTTCTTC. The chain has TRBV7-2 and TRBJ2-1; no clear D. There are 17 residues in the CDR3. V was clipped by 5 bases and J by 0 bases, with 17 bases between them. Looked up from germline, CDR1 is SGHTA and CDR2 is FQGNSA.